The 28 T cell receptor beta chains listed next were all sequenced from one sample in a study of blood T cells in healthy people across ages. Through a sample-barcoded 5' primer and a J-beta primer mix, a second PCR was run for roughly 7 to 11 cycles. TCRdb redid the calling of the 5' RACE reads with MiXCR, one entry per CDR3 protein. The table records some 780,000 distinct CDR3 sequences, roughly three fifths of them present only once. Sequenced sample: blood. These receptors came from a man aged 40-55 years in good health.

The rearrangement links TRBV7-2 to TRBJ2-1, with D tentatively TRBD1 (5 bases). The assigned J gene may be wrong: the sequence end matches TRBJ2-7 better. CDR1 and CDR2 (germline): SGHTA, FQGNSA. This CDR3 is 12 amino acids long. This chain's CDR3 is CASSSGNDEQYF. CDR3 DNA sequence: TGTGCCAGCAGCTCAGGGAACGATGAGCAGTACTTC.

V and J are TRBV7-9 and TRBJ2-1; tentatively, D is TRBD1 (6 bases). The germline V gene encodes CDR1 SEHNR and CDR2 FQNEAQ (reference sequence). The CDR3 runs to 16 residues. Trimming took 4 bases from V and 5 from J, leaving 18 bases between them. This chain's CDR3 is CASSYHREKIDNEQFF. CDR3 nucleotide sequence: TGTGCCAGCAGCTACCACAGGGAGAAAATAGACAATGAGCAGTTCTTC. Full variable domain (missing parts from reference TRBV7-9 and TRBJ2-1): DTGVSQNPRHKITKRGQNVTFRCDPISEHNRLYWYRQTLGQGPEFLTYFQNEAQLEKSRLLSDRFSAERPKGSFSTLEIQRTEQGDSAMYLCASSYHREKIDNEQFFGPGTRLTVL.

The CDR3 DNA is TGTGCCAGCAGCCCTTTATGGCGGGAGGGCCGTTCGGCCAAAAACATTCAGTACTTC. It specifies CASSPLWREGRSAKNIQYF. The chain employs TRBV3-1 and TRBJ2-4, with 9 bases matching TRBD2. Trimming removed 4 bases from V and 1 base from J; junction bases left unmatched: 14. Germline V lookup: CDR1 LGHDT, CDR2 YNNKEL (reference sequence). The CDR3 loop spans 19 amino acids.

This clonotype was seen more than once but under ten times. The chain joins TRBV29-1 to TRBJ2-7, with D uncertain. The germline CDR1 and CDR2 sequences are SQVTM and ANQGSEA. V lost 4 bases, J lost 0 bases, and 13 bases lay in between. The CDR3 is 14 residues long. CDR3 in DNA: TGCAGCGTTGCAGGCGAACTTTACTCCTACGAGCAGTACTTC. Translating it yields CSVAGELYSYEQYF.

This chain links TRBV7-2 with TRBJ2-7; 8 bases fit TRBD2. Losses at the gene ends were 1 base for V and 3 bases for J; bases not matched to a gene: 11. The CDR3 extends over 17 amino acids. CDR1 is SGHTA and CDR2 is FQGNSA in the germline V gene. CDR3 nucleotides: TGTGCCAGCAGCTTAGGGACTAGCAACCCGATCTACTACGAGCAGTACTTC. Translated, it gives CASSLGTSNPIYYEQYF.

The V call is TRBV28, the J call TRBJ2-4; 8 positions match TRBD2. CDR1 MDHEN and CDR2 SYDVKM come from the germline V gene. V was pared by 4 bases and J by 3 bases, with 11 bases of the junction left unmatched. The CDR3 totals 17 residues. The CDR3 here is CASSSGLRAGGKNIQYF. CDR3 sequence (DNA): TGTGCCAGCAGTTCCGGATTAAGGGCGGGGGGCAAAAACATTCAGTACTTC.

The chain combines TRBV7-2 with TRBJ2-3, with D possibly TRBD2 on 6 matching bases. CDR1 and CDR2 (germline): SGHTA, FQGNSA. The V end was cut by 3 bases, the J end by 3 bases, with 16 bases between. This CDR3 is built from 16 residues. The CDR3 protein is CASSFRRAGGTDTQYF. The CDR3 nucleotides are TGTGCCAGCAGCTTCCGGAGGGCCGGTGGGACAGATACGCAGTATTTT.

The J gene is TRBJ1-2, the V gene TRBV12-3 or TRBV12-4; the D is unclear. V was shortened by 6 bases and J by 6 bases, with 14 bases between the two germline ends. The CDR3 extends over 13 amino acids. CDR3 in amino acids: CASSYGVRDGYTF. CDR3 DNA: TGTGCCAGCAGCTATGGGGTACGGGATGGCTACACCTTC.

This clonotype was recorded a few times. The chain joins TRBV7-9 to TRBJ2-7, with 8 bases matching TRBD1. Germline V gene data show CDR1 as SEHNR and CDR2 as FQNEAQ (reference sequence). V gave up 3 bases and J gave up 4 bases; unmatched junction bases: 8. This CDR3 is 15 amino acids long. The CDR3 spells CASSLFTGGLYEQYF. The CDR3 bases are TGTGCCAGCAGCTTGTTCACAGGGGGATTATACGAGCAGTACTTC.

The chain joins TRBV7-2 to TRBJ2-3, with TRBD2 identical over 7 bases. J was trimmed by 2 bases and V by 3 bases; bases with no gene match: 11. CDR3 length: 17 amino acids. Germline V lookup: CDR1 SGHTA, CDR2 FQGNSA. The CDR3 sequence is CASSFGLAGVSTDTQYF. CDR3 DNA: TGTGCCAGCAGCTTCGGTTTGGCGGGAGTGTCCACAGATACGCAGTATTTT. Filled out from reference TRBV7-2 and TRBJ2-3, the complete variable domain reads GAGVSQSPSNKVTEKGKDVELRCDPISGHTALYWYRQSLGQGLEFLIYFQGNSAPDKSGLPSDRFSAERTGGSVSTLTIQRTQQEDSAVYLCASSFGLAGVSTDTQYFGPGTRLTVL.

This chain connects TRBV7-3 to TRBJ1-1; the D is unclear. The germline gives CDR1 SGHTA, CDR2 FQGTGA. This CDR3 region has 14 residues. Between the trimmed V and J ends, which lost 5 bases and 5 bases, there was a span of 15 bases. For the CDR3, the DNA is TGTGCCAGCAGCCCCGCAGCCGGATGGACTGAAGCTTTCTTT. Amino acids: CASSPAAGWTEAFF.

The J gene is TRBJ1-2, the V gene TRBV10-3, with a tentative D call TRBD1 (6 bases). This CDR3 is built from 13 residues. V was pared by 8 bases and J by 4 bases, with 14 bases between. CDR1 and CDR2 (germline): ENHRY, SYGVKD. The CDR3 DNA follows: TGTGCCATCTTACAGGGAATGTTCTATGGCTACACCTTC. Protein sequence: CAILQGMFYGYTF.

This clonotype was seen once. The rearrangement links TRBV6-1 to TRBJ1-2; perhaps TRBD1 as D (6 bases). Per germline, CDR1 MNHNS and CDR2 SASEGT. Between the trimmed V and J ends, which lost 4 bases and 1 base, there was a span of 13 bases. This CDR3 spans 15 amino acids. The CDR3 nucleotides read TGTGCCAGCAGTGTACAGGGTATTAATAACTATGGCTACACCTTC. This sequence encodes CASSVQGINNYGYTF.

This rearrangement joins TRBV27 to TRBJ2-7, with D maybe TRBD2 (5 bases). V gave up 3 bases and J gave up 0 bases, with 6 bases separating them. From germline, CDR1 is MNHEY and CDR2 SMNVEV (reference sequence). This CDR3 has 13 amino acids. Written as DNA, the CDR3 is TGTGCCAGCAGTTTCGGGATCTCCTACGAGCAGTACTTC. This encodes CASSFGISYEQYF.

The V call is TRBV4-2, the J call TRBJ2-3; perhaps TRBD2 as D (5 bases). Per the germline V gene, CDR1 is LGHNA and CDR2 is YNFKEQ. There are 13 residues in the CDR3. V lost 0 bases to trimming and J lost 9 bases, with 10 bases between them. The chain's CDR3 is CASSQDLDSTQYF. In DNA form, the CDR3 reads TGTGCCAGCAGCCAAGATCTGGACTCCACGCAGTATTTT.

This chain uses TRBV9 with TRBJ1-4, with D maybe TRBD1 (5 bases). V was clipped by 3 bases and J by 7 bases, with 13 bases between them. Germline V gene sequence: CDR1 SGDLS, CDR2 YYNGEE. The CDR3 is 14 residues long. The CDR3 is CASSAGGMREKLFF. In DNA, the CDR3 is TGTGCCAGCAGCGCGGGGGGGATGCGTGAAAAACTGTTTTTT.

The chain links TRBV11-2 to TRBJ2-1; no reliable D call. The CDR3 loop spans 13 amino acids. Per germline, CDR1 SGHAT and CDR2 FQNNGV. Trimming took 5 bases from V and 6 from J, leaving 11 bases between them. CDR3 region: CASSPLSSNEQFF. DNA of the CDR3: TGTGCCAGCAGCCCTCTTAGCAGCAATGAGCAGTTCTTC.

DNA for the CDR3: TGTGCCACCCTTAGTCCCGGATTGGGGCACAATGAGCAGTACTTC. It encodes CATLSPGLGHNEQYF. The chain recombines TRBV28 with TRBJ2-5, with D possibly matching TRBD1 (5 bases). V dropped 10 bases and J dropped 11 bases, with 29 bases sitting between them. The CDR3 totals 15 residues. The germline CDR1 and CDR2 sequences are MDHEN and SYDVKM.

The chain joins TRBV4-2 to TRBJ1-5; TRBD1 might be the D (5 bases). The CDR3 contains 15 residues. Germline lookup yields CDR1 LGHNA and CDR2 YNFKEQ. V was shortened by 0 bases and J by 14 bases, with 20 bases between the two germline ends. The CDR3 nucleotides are TGTGCCAGCAGCCAAGATACTACCAGGGTGGAGCGCGAGCATTTT. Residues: CASSQDTTRVEREHF.

CDR3 bases: TGTGCTAGTGGTTTATCCAGGAGCCCCGAGAATGAGCAGTTCTTC. Amino acid sequence: CASGLSRSPENEQFF. The rearrangement uses TRBV12-5 and TRBJ2-1; D is unclear. Germline assignment: CDR1 LGHNT and CDR2 FRNRAP. There are 15 residues in the CDR3. Between the trimmed V and J ends, which lost 3 bases and 7 bases, there was a span of 16 bases.

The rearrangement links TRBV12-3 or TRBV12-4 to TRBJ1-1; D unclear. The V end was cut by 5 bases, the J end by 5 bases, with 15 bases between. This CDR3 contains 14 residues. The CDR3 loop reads CASSPRGRETEAFF. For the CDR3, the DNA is TGTGCCAGCAGTCCTCGAGGGAGGGAGACTGAAGCTTTCTTT.

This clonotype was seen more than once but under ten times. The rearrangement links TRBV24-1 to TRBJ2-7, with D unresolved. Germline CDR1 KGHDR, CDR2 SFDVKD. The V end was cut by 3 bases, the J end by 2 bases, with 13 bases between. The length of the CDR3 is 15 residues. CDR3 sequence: CATSDVSEFPYEQYF. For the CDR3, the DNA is TGTGCCACCAGTGATGTGTCGGAGTTCCCCTACGAGCAGTACTTC.

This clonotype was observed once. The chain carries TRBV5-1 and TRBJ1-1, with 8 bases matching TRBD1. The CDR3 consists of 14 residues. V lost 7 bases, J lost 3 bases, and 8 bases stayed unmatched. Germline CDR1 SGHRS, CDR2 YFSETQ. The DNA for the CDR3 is TGCGCCAGCCACAGGACAGGGACCGACACTGAAGCTTTCTTT. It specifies CASHRTGTDTEAFF.

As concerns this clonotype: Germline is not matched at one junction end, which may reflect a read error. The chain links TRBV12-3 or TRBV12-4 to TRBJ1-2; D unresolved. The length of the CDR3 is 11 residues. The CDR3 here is CASTGGYGHTF. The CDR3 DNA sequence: TGTGCCAGCACCGGAGGTTATGGCCACACCTTC.

In DNA, the CDR3 is TGCAGTGCTAGAGATCCGGGACAGGGGATGGACGAGCAGTACTTC. It specifies CSARDPGQGMDEQYF. V and J are TRBV20-1 and TRBJ2-7; 10 nucleotides match TRBD1. Losses at the gene ends were 0 bases for V and 5 bases for J; bases not matched to a gene: 7. The CDR3 sequence is 15 residues long. CDR1 and CDR2 (germline): DFQATT, SNEGSKA (reference sequence).

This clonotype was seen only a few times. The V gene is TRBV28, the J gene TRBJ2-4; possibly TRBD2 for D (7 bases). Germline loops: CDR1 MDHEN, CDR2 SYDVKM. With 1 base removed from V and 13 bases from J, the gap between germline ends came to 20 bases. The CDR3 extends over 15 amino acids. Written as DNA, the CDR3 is TGTGCCAGCAGTTTATCCCCAACAGGGAGGGGGGAGCAGTACTTC. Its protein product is CASSLSPTGRGEQYF.

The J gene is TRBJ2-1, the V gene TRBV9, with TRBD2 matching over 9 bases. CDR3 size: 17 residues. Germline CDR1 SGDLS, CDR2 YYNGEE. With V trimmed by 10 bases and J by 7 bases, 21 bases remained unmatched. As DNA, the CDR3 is TGTGCCGGACACTCTTACCTAGCGGGATTCGCGGAGAATGAGCAGTTCTTC. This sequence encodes CAGHSYLAGFAENEQFF.

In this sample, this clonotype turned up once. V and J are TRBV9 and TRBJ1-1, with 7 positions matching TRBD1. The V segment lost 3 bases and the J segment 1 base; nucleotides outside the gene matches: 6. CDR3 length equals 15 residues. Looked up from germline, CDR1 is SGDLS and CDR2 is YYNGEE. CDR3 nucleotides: TGTGCCAGCAGCGGAGGGGGCGCGGGGAACACTGAAGCTTTCTTT. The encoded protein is CASSGGGAGNTEAFF.